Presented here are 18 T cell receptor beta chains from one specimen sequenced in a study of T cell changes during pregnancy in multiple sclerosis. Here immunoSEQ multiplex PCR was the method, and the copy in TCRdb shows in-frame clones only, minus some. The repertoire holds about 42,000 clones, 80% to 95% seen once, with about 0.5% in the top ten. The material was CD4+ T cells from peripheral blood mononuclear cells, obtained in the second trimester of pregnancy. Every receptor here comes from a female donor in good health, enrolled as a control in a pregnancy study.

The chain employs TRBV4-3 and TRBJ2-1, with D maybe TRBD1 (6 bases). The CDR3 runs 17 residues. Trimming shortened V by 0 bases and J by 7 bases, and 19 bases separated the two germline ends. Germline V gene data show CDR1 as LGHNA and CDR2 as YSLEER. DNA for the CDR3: TGCGCCAGCAGCCAAGATCAGGCGGCAGGGGTTGGGAATGAGCAGTTCTTC. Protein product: CASSQDQAAGVGNEQFF.

CDR3 bases: TGTGCCAGCAGCCAAGGAGGGACAGGGGGAGTAGATGGCTACACCTTC. This encodes CASSQGGTGGVDGYTF. The V gene is TRBV4-2, the J gene TRBJ1-2; 11 nucleotides line up with TRBD1. J was trimmed by 6 bases and V by 1 base; bases with no gene match: 7. Germline assignment: CDR1 LGHNA and CDR2 YNFKEQ. CDR3 size: 16 residues.

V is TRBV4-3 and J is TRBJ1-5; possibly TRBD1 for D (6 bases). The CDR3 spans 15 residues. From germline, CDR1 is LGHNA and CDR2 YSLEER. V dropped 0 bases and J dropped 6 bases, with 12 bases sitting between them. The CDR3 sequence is CASSQDRQGSQPQHF. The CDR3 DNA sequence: TGCGCCAGCAGCCAAGATCGTCAGGGGAGTCAGCCCCAGCATTTT.

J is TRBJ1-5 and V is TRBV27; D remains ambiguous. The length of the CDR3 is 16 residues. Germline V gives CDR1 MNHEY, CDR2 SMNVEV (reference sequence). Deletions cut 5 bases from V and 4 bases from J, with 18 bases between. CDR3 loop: CASSPFKAVGNQPQHF. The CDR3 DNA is TGTGCCAGCAGTCCGTTCAAAGCGGTGGGAAATCAGCCCCAGCATTTT.

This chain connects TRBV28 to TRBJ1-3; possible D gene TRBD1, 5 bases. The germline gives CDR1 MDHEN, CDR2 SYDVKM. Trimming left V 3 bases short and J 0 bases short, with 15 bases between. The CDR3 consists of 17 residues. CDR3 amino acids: CASSFGGWHSSGNTIYF. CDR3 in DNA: TGTGCCAGCAGTTTCGGGGGGTGGCACAGCTCTGGAAACACCATATATTTT.

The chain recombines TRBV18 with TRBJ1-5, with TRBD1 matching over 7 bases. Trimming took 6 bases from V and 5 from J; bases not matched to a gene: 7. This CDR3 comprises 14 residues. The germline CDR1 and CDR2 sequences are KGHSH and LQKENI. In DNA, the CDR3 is TGTGCCAGCTCGAAAGACAGGGAGTATCAGCCCCAGCATTTT. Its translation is CASSKDREYQPQHF.

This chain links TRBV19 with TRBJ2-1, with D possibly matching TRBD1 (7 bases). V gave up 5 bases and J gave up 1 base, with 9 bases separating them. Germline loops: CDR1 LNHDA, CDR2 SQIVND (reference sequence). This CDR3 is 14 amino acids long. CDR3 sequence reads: CASSAGGSYNEQFF. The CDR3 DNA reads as TGTGCCAGTAGTGCAGGGGGGTCCTACAATGAGCAGTTCTTC.

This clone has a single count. The CDR3 DNA reads as TGTGCCAGCACCCCTGCAGGATATGGCTACACCTTC. It encodes CASTPAGYGYTF. The chain links TRBV6-6 to TRBJ1-2, with no clear D. The CDR3 is 12 amino acids. Trimming stripped 7 bases from V and 5 bases from J, with 11 bases between. Germline assignment: CDR1 MNHNY and CDR2 SVGAGI (reference sequence).

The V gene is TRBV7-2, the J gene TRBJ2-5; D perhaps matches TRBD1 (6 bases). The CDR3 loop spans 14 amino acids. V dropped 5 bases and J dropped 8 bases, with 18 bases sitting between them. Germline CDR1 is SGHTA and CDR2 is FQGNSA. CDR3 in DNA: TGTGCCAGCAGCCCCAGGGGTGGATCCGTAACCCAGTACTTC. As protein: CASSPRGGSVTQYF.

The CDR3 spells CASSEQGDIHEQYF. CDR3 coding DNA: TGTGCCAGCAGTGAACAGGGGGACATCCACGAGCAGTACTTC. The V and J genes are TRBV2 and TRBJ2-7, with 7 bases fitting TRBD1. Germline V gives CDR1 SNHLY, CDR2 FYNNEI. This CDR3 spans 14 amino acids. V trimming: 2 bases; J trimming: 5 bases; junction bases outside the gene matches: 6.

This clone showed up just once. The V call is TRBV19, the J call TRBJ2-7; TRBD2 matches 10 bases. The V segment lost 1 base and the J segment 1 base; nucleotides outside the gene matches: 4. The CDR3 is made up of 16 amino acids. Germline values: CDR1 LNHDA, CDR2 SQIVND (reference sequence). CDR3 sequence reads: CASSIGASGGSYEQYF. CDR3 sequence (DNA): TGTGCCAGTAGTATAGGAGCTAGCGGGGGTTCCTACGAGCAGTACTTC.

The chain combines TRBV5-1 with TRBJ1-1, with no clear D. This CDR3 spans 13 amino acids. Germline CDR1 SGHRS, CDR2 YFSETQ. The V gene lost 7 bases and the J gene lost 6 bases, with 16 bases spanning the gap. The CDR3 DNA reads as TGCGCCAGCTGGTTGGGGAGCCGCTCTGAAGCTTTCTTT. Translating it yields CASWLGSRSEAFF.

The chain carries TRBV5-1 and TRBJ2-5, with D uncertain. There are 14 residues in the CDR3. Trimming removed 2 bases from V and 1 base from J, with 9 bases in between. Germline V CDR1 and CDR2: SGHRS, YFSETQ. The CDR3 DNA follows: TGCGCCAGCAGCTTTAACTTTGCCCAAGAGACCCAGTACTTC. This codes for CASSFNFAQETQYF.

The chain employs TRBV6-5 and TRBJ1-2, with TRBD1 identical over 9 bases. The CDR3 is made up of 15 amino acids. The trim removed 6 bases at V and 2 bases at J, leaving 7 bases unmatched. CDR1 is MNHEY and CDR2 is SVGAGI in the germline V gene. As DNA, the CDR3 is TGTGCCAGCAGCAGGGTAACAGGGGGCAACTATGGCTACACCTTC. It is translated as CASSRVTGGNYGYTF.

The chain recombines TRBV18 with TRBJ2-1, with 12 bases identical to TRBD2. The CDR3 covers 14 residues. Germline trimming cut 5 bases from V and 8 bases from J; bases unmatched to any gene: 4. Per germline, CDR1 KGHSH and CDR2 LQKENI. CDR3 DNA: TGTGCCAGCTCAAAGACTAGCGGGAGCGATGAGCAGTTCTTC. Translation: CASSKTSGSDEQFF.

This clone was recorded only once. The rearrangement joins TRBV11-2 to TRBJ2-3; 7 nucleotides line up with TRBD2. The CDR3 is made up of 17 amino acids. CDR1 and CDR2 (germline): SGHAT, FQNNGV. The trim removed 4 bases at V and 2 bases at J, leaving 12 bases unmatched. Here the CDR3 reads CASSSPSLAATTDTQYF. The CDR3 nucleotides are TGTGCCAGCAGCTCTCCTTCGCTAGCGGCCACCACAGATACGCAGTATTTT.

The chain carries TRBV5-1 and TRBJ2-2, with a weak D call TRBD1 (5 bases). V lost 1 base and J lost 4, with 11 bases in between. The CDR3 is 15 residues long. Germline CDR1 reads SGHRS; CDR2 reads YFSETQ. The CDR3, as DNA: TGCGCCAGCAGCTTGTACCAGGGTAGCACCGGGGAGCTGTTTTTT. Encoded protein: CASSLYQGSTGELFF.

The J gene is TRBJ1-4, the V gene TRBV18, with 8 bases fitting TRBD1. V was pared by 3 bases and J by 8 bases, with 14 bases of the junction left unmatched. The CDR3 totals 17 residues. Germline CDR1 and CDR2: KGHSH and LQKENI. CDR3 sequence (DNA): TGTGCCAGCTCACCCGACAGGGGTTTATCAGCGAGGGAAAAACTGTTTTTT. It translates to CASSPDRGLSAREKLFF.